The present entry profiles one TCR beta chain with its context. Its recognized antigen is unknown. No much larger clone is present one base from it, and per-base qualities are unavailable. The immunoSEQ Assay, a bias-controlled multiplex PCR, was used to amplify TCRbeta CDR3 regions from genomic DNA. The study's processing was this. The number of nucleated cells in each sample was estimated from the amplification of reference gene primers within the assay. To quantify the absolute abundance of each unique TCRbeta CDR3 rearrangement, sequence reads were collapsed and filtered. For each sample, productive Simpson clonality was calculated as the square root of Simpson's diversity index across productive rearrangements. As stored in TCRdb, this immuneACCESS dataset retains in-frame rearrangements with V and J assigned. A fraction of the clones does not appear; measured against another copy, unresolved V genes explain less than half of the discrepancy, and the remainder lacks a known reason. D and trimming were read from the DNA, whereas the V and J calls and clone size are those reported in that table. The sample data list around 420,000 clones, and approximately 85% of these were observed just once. The ten largest account for approximately 2% of the sample.

Enrolling through a virtual design, the prospective study's participants ranged in age from roughly 18 to 90 years and lived across roughly 24 United States geographic areas. In the prospective study, cohorts were assigned on the basis of participant-reported clinical history obtained from a screening survey and a study questionnaire. In the prospective study, whole blood, serum and a nasopharyngeal or oropharyngeal swab were collected from each participant by mobile phlebotomists. Prospective study participants could optionally give additional blood draws and questionnaires over an approximately two-month period. Before DNA extraction, blood samples from the prospective study were shipped at room temperature or frozen. This entry is derived from a study of blood T cell repertoires in COVID-19 (dated by TCRdb to the early 2020s). About the investigation overall: The collaborator samples originated in the United States, Italy and Spain and spanned the acute and convalescent phases of COVID-19. The prospective study material was composed of cDNA or gDNA derived from T cells, B-cell-depleted T cells, or PBMCs. The dataset comprised deeply sampled blood TCRbeta repertoires from subjects exposed to, actively infected with, or recovered from COVID-19. The repertoires were released in a freely available public database meant as a resource for research on the immune response to SARS-CoV-2. The samples were drawn from two sources: the first 160 participants of the ongoing ImmuneRACE study, and 1,254 subjects contributed by 6 global collaborators. Nearly every sample came with metadata listing a de-identified subject ID, COVID-19 status, age in years and sex. Where available, HLA class I and class II types were obtained from metadata supplied by the sample provider rather than from assay-based typing.

V is pared back by 5 bases and J by 3 bases, with 8 bases lying between the germline termini. There are 12 amino acids in the CDR3, from cysteine to phenylalanine inclusive. Left in the record is the CDR3 DNA by itself, 36 bases read in frame from the first base. The germline V gene specifies MDHEN as CDR1 and SYDVKM as CDR2. What the study reported, not specific to this receptor: The quantity of clinical and demographic metadata differed by source and by participant and was supplied without curation.

What was sequenced was PBMCs or T cells enriched from blood (not recorded which). The clonotype comes from a woman aged 40 to 49 with acute COVID-19. The chain is assembled from TRBV28 and TRBJ2-7; no D gene is confidently identified. This receptor has the CDR3 CASSALNYEQYF. The bases are TGTGCCAGCAGTGCCCTAAACTACGAGCAGTACTTC.